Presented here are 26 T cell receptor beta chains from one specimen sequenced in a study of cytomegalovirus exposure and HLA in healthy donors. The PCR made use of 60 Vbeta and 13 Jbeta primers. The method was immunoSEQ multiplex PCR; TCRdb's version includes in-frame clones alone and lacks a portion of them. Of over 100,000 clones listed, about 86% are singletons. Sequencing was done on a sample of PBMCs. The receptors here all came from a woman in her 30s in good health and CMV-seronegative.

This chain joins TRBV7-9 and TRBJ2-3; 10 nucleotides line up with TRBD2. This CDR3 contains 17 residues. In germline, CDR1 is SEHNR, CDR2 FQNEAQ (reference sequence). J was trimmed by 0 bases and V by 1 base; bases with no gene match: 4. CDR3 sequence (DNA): TGTGCCAGCAGCTTAGGACTAGCGGGCGCTAGCACAGATACGCAGTATTTT. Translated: CASSLGLAGASTDTQYF.

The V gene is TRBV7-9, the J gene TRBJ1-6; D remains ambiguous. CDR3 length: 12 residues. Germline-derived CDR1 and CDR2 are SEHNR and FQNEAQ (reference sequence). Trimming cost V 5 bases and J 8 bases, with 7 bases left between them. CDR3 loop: CASSISDSPLHF. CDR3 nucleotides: TGTGCCAGCAGCATTTCTGATTCACCCCTCCACTTT.

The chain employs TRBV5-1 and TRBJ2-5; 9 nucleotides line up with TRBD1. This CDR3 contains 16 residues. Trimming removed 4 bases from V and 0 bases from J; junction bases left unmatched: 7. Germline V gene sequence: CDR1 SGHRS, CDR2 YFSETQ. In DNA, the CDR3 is TGCGCCAGCAGCCCCCGGACAGGGGCGTACCAAGAGACCCAGTACTTC. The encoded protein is CASSPRTGAYQETQYF.

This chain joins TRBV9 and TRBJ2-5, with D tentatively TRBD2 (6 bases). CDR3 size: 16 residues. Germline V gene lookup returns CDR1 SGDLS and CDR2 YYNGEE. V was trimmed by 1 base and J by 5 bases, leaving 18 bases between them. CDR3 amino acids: CASSVSSAGGGETQYF. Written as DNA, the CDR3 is TGTGCCAGCAGCGTATCTTCAGCGGGTGGGGGGGAGACCCAGTACTTC.

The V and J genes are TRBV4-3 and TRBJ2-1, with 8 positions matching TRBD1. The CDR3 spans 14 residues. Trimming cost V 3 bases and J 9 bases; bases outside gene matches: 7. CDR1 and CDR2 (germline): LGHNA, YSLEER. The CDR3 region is CASSHRPGTGEQFF. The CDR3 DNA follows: TGCGCCAGCAGCCACCGTCCCGGGACAGGTGAGCAGTTCTTC.

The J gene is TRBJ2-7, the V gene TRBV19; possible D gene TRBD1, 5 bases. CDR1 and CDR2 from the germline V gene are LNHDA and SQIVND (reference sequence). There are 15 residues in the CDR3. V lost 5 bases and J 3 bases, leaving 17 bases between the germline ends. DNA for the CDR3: TGTGCCAGTAGTGGGGTGGGGCCCGGTGGCTACGAGCAGTACTTC. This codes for CASSGVGPGGYEQYF.

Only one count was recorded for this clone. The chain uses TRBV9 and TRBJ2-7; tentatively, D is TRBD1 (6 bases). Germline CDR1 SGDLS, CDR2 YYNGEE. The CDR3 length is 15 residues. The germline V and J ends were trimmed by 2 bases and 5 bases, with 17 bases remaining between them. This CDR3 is CASSVGAQGSNEQYF. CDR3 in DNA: TGTGCCAGCAGCGTGGGGGCCCAGGGGAGTAACGAGCAGTACTTC.

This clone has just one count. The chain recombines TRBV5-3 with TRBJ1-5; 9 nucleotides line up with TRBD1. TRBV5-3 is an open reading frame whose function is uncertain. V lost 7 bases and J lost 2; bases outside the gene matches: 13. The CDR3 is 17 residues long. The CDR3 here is CARPRGQGFWGNQPQHF. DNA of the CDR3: TGTGCCAGACCGCGGGGACAGGGTTTTTGGGGCAATCAGCCCCAGCATTTT.

The chain's CDR3 is CASSPPPGGGGELFF. The CDR3 coding sequence is TGTGCCAGCAGCCCGCCACCGGGGGGGGGCGGGGAGCTGTTTTTT. The J gene is TRBJ2-2, the V gene TRBV5-4; 8 bases are a match to TRBD2. V shed 4 bases, J shed 7 bases, and the junction held 9 bases outside the gene matches. The V gene's germline CDR1 is SGHNT and CDR2 YYREEE (reference sequence). The CDR3 runs to 15 residues.

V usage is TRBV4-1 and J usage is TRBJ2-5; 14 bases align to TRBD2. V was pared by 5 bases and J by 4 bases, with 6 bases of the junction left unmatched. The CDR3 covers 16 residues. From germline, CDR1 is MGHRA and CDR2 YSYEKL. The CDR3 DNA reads TGCGCCAGCAGCGAGGGACTAGCGGGAGTTGGAGAGACCCAGTACTTC. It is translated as CASSEGLAGVGETQYF.

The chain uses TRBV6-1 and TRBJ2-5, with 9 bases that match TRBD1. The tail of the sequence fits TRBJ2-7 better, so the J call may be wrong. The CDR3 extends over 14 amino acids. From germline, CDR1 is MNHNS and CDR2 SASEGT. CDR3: CASSVTGGYYEQYF. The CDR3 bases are TGTGCCAGCAGTGTAACAGGGGGCTACTACGAGCAGTACTTC.

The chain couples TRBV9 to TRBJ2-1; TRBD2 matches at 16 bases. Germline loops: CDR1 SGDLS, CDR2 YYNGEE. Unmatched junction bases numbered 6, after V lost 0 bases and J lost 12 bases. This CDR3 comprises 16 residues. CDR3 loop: CASSVGEGLAGGGQFF. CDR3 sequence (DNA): TGTGCCAGCAGCGTAGGGGAGGGACTAGCGGGAGGGGGGCAGTTCTTC.

The CDR3 DNA reads as TGTGCCAGCAGCCAAGTCTCCGGGACAGGCACTGGAAACACCATATATTTT. Its translation is CASSQVSGTGTGNTIYF. The V call is TRBV14, the J call TRBJ1-3; 8 nucleotides line up with TRBD1. The CDR3 length is 17 residues. V lost 1 base and J lost 2; bases outside the gene matches: 7. From germline, CDR1 is SGHDN and CDR2 FVKESK.

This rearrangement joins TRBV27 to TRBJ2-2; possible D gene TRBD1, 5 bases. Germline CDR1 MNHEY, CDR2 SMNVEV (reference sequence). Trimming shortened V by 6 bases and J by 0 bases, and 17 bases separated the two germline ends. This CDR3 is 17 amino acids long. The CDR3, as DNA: TGTGCCAGCAGCCAGGAAACCGACAGTTCGAACACCGGGGAGCTGTTTTTT. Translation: CASSQETDSSNTGELFF.

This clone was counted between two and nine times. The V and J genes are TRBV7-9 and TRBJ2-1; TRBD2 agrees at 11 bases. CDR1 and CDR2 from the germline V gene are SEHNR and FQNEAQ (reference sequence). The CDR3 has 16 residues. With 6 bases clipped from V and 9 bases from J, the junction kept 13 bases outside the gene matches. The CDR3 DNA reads TGTGCCAGCAGGACTAGCGGGGCTCTCCAAGGGAGTGAGCAGTTCTTC. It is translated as CASRTSGALQGSEQFF.

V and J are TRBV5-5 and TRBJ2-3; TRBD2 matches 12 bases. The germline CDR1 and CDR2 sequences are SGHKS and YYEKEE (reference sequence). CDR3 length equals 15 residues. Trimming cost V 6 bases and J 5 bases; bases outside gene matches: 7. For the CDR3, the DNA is TGTGCCAGCACATATCTAGCGGGAGGGATAGATACGCAGTATTTT. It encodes CASTYLAGGIDTQYF.

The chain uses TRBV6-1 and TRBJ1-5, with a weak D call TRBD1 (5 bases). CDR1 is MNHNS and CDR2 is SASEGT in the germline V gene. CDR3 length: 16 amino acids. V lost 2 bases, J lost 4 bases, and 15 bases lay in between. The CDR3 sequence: CASSEFGGLGNQPQHF. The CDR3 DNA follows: TGTGCCAGCAGTGAATTCGGGGGTCTTGGGAATCAGCCCCAGCATTTT.

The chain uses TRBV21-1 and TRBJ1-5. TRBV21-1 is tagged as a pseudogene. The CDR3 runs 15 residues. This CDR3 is CASSIGGGGSQPQHF. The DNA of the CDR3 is TGTGCCAGCAGCATCGGAGGGGGGGGCTCGCAGCCCCAGCATTTT.

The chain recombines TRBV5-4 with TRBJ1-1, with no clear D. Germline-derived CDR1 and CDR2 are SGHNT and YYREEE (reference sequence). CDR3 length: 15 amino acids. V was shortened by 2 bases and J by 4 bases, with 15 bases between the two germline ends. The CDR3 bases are TGTGCCAGCAGCTTTGGGAGCATTGGGTTCACTGAAGCTTTCTTT. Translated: CASSFGSIGFTEAFF.

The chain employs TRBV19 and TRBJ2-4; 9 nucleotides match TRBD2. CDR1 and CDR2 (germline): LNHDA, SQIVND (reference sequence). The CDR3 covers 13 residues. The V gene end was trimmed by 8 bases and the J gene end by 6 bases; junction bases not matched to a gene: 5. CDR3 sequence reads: CASASGMRNIQYF. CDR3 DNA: TGTGCCAGTGCTAGCGGGATGAGAAACATTCAGTACTTC.

CDR3 in amino acids: CAISEQHSSSTDTQYF. As DNA, the CDR3 is TGTGCCATCAGTGAACAGCACAGCAGTAGCACAGATACGCAGTATTTT. J is TRBJ2-3 and V is TRBV10-3; D remains ambiguous. The CDR3 is 16 amino acids. Germline V CDR1 and CDR2: ENHRY, SYGVKD. With 3 bases removed from V and 0 bases from J, the gap between germline ends came to 13 bases.

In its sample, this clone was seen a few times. The CDR3 DNA follows: TGTGCCAGCAGCGGAAAAACTAGCGTTTTCTACAATGAGCAGTTCTTC. Protein product: CASSGKTSVFYNEQFF. The gene calls are TRBV7-8 and TRBJ2-1; 7 nucleotides line up with TRBD2. Germline CDR1 and CDR2: SGHVS and FQNEAQ. The CDR3 is 16 amino acids. Trimming at V came to 5 bases and at J to 3 bases, leaving 10 bases not matched to a gene.

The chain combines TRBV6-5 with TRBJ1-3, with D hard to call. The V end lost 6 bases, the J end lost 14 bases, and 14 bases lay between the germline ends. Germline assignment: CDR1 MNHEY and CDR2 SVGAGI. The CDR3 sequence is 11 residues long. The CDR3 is CASRSGSGLYF. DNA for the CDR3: TGTGCCAGCAGGTCGGGTAGCGGCCTATATTTT.

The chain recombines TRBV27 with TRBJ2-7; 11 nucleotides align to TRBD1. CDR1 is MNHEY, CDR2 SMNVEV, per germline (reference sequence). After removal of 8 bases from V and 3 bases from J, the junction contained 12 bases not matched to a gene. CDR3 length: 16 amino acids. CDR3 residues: CASGDPGQGVFYEQYF. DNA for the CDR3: TGTGCCAGCGGAGATCCGGGACAGGGGGTCTTCTACGAGCAGTACTTC.

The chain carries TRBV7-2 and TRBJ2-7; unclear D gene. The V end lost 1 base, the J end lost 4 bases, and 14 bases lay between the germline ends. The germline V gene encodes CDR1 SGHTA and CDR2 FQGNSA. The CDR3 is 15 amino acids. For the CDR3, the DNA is TGTGCCAGCAGCTTAGGTAACGAGAGACTTTACGAGCAGTACTTC. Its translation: CASSLGNERLYEQYF.

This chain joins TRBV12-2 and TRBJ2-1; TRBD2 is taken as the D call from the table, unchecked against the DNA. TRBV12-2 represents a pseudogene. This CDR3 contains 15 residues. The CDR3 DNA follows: TGTGCAAGTCGCTTCACTAGCGGGAGTTGTAATGAGCAGTTCTTC. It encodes CASRFTSGSCNEQFF.